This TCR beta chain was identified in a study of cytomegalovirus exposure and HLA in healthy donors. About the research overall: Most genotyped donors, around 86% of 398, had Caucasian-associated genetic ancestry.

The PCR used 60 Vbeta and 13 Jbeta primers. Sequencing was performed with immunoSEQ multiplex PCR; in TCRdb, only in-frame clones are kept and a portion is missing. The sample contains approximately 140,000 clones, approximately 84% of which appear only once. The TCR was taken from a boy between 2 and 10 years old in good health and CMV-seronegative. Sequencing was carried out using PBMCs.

The CDR3 DNA is TGTGCCAGCAGTGAACTAATGACAGGACAGGGGCGTGCGCATGGCTACACCTTC. It translates to CASSELMTGQGRAHGYTF. The chain joins TRBV25-1 to TRBJ1-2; TRBD1 agrees at 9 bases. V was pared by 2 bases and J by 6 bases, with 16 bases of the junction left unmatched. The CDR3 runs 18 residues. CDR1 is MGHDK and CDR2 is SYGVNS in the germline V gene.